This T cell receptor beta chain was documented in a study of T cells after yellow fever vaccination. Overall study context: Researchers used SMART-Seq v4 Ultra Low Input to prepare fractions that had low cell numbers. Study-wide results and caveats: At under 98% for CD4 and roughly 87% for CD8, most primary-vaccination clones showed up again after the booster.

This clonotype occurred many times. The antigen is unknown. Looked up from germline, CDR1 is LNHNV and CDR2 is YYDKDF (reference sequence). The V gene lost 7 bases and the J gene lost 4 bases, with 16 bases spanning the gap. The CDR3 spans 14 residues. Production of TCR cDNA was by 5'RACE template switching, which also added a universal primer site and UMIs. TCRdb called the 5' RACE reads again in MiXCR, with one record for every CDR3 protein. The profile shows a few hundred thousand distinct CDR3 sequences, approximately 4% of them singletons. This TCR was sampled from a man aged 18-30 years who received the YFV17D yellow fever vaccine. The sample consisted of PBMCs, taken 5 days after the yellow fever booster vaccination. The rearrangement uses TRBV15 and TRBJ1-2, with TRBD1 as a possible D gene (5 bases). The CDR3 region is CATTRTSTSYGYTF. DNA for the CDR3: TGTGCCACCACCAGGACAAGTACGTCCTATGGCTACACCTTC.